The entry that follows covers one T cell receptor beta chain sequence. V lost 0 bases and J lost 7, with 14 bases in between. The CDR3 loop spans 15 amino acids. Germline CDR1 reads KGHSH; CDR2 reads LQKENI. The data were obtained in a study of patients and donors after allogeneic stem cell transplantation. In TCRdb, the RT-PCR reads were re-called with MiXCR into one record per CDR3 protein. The sample holds about 200,000 distinct CDR3 sequences, 38% seen once. The sequence derives from a human donor who was either an allogeneic HSCT recipient or a stem cell or donor lymphocyte infusion donor (not recorded which). It is not recorded whose cells these are; they may come from a transplant donor. Input material: blood, either unsorted or a sorted T cell fraction (not recorded which). The chain couples TRBV18 to TRBJ2-3; D gene unclear. The CDR3 region is CASSPPEGYRNTQYF. The CDR3 nucleotides are TGTGCCAGCTCACCACCGGAAGGGTATAGGAATACGCAGTATTTT.